This TCR beta chain emerged from a study of cytotoxic CD8 clonotypes in ibrutinib-treated CLL (dated by TCRdb to 2020 to 2022). Background on the whole study: The cohort was composed of 11 relapsed/refractory and about 16 treatment-naive patients; IGHV unmutated status was identified in under 18 patients. Samples averaged approximately 260,000 productive templates and 90,000 to 100,000 productive rearrangements. The response samples were drawn at a median of approximately 12 months into treatment, with a range of about 6 to 40 months. Longitudinal samples were obtainable from about 30% of the roughly 86 participants in the trial. Responses were partial in some 24 patients and complete in 2; after median about 70 months follow-up, about 14 stayed in remission and roughly twelve progressed. Cryopreserved peripheral blood mononuclear cells were obtained before treatment, at response, and at either sustained remission or disease progression.

Reading from cysteine to phenylalanine, the CDR3 counts 14 amino acids. Only the CDR3 DNA is retained, 42 bases long and in frame from the first base. V is cut by 2 bases and J by 3 bases, and the space between the germline ends is 11 bases. CDR1 and CDR2 are read off the germline V gene as SGDLS and YYNGEE. Each clonotype received, on average, 10x coverage in deep resolution sequencing performed on a MiSeq, where the target depth lay between 1 in 1 million and 1 in 200,000 T cells. The immunoSEQ hsTCRB Kit was used to generate TCR beta libraries. As for the authors' bioinformatics: Data were analyzed with ImmunoSEQ Data Assistant and ImmunoSEQ Analyzer, with V, D and J genes assigned per IMGT definitions. Clonality, which ranges from 0 to 1, was calculated as one minus the normalized Shannon entropy of productive rearrangement frequencies. Only overrepresented clonotypes making up at least 0.05% of the repertoire of each patient were included in the public clonotype analysis. Some twelve repertoires from age-matched healthy donors, obtained from immuneACCESS, served as clonality controls. As stored in TCRdb, this immuneACCESS dataset retains in-frame rearrangements with V and J assigned. A fraction of the clones does not appear; measured against another copy, unresolved V genes explain less than half of the discrepancy, and the remainder lacks a known reason. V and J calls and clone size come straight from that table; D and trimming were deduced from the DNA. This sample has more than 300,000 clones in its table, and roughly 79% of those were observed once. Of the sample, approximately 7% is held by the ten largest clones.

A word on this clone: Its antigen has not been determined. Qualities for individual bases were not recorded, and no much larger clone is one base off.

For TCR beta library preparation, about 2 micrograms of genomic DNA were isolated from cryopreserved PBMCs. High-throughput TCR beta sequencing was performed on longitudinal blood samples from CLL patients receiving ibrutinib monotherapy. The patients were enrolled in a single-center, open-label phase 2 trial of ibrutinib monotherapy. General study outcomes and caveats: Sampling times were not matched between sustained-remission and progressing patients, and lymph node repertoires were not studied. Clonality rose at ibrutinib response, remained stable during sustained remission, and dropped back toward baseline at progression. Baseline clonality was found to be higher than that of age-matched healthy donors and was strongly correlated with circulating CD8+ T-cell counts. Public clonotypes were rare and either contracted or stayed stable during treatment, and the rise in clonality at ibrutinib response reflected the expansion of private clonotypes.

Sequenced material: PBMCs, taken before ibrutinib treatment. The receptor's source is a human donor with chronic lymphocytic leukemia. The V and J genes are TRBV9 and TRBJ1-1, with the D gene not confidently named. The DNA is as follows: TGTGCCAGCAGCGTGGCCGGTGTGGACACTGAAGCTTTCTTT. The resulting protein is CASSVAGVDTEAFF.